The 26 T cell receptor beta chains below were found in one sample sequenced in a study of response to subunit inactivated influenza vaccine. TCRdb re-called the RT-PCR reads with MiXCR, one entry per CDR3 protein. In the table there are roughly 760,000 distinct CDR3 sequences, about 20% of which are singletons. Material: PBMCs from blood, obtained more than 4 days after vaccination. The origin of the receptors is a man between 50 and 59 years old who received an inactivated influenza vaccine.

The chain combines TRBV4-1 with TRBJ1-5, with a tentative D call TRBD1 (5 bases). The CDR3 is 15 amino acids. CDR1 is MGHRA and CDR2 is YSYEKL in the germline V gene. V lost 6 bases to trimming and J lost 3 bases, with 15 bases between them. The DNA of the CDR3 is TGCGCCAGCAGTCCACCTTCGGGGCACAATCAGCCCCAGCATTTT. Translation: CASSPPSGHNQPQHF.

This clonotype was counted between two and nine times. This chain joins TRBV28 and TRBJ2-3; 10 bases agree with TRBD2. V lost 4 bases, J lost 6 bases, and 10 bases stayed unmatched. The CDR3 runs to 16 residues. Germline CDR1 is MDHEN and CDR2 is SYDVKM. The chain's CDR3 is CASSYTGTSVSDTQYF. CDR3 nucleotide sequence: TGTGCCAGCAGTTATACCGGGACTAGCGTTTCCGATACGCAGTATTTT.

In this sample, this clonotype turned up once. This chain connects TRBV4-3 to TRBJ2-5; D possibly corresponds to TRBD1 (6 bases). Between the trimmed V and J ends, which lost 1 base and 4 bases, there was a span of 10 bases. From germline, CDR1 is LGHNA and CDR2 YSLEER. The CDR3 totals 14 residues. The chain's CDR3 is CASSQAGVGETQYF. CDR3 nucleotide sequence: TGCGCCAGCAGCCAAGCAGGGGTCGGAGAGACCCAGTACTTC.

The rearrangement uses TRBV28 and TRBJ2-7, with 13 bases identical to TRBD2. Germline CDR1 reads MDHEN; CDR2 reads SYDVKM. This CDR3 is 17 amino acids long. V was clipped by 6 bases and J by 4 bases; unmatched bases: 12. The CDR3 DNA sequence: TGTGCCAGCAGCCCCCCGGGACTAGCGGGACCCGAGTACGAGCAGTACTTC. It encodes CASSPPGLAGPEYEQYF. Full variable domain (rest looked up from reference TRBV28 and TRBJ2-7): DVKVTQSSRYLVKRTGEKVFLECVQDMDHENMFWYRQDPGLGLRLIYFSYDVKMKEKGDIPEGYSVSREKKERFSLILESASTNQTSMYLCASSPPGLAGPEYEQYFGPGTRLTVT.

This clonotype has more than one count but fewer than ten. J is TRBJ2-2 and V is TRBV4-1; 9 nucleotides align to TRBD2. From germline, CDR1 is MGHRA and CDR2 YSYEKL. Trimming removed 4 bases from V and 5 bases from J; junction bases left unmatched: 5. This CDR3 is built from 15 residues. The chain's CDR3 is CASSPRTSETGELFF. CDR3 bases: TGCGCCAGCAGCCCCCGGACTAGCGAAACCGGGGAGCTGTTTTTT.

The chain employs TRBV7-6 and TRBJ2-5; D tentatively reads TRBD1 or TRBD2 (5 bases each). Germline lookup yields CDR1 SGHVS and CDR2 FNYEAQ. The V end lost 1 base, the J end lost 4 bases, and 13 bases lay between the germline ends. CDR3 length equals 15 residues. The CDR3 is CASSLVGGGGETQYF. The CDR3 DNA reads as TGTGCCAGCAGCTTAGTAGGTGGGGGTGGAGAGACCCAGTACTTC.

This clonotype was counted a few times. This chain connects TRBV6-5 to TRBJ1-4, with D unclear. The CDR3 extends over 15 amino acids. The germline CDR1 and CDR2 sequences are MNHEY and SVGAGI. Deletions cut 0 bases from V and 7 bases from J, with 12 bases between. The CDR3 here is CASSYSTGVVEKLFF. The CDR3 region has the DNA TGTGCCAGCAGTTACTCGACCGGTGTGGTTGAAAAACTGTTTTTT.

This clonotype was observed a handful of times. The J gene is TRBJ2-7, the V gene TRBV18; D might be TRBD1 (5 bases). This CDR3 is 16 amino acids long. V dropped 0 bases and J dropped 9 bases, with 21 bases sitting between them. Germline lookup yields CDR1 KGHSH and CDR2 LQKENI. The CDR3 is CASSPPKGLGAVVQYF. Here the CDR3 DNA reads TGTGCCAGCTCACCACCGAAAGGGCTAGGGGCGGTGGTGCAGTACTTC.

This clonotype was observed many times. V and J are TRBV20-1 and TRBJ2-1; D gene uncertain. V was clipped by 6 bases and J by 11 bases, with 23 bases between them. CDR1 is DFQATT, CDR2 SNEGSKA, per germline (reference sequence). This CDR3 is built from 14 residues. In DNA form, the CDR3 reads TGCAGTGCCCTAACCGCCCAGACGTCTAAAAAGCAGTTCTTC. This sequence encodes CSALTAQTSKKQFF.

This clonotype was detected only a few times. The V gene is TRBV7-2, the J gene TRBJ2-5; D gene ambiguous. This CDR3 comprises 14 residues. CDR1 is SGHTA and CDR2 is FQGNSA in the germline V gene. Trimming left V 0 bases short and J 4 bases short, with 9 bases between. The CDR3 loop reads CASSLAIGSETQYF. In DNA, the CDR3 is TGTGCCAGCAGCTTAGCCATAGGGTCAGAGACCCAGTACTTC.

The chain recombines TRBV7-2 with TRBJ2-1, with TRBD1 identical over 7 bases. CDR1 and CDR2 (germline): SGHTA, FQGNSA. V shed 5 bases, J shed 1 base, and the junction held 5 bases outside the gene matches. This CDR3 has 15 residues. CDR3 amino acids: CASSPDRQSYNEQFF. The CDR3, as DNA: TGTGCCAGCAGCCCGGACAGGCAATCCTACAATGAGCAGTTCTTC. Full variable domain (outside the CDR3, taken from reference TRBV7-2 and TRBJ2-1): GAGVSQSPSNKVTEKGKDVELRCDPISGHTALYWYRQSLGQGLEFLIYFQGNSAPDKSGLPSDRFSAERTGGSVSTLTIQRTQQEDSAVYLCASSPDRQSYNEQFFGPGTRLTVL.

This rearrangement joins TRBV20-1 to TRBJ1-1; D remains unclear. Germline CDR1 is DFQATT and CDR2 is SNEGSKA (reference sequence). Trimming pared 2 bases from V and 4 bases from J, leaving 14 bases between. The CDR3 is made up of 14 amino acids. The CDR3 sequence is CSARYHGGFTEAFF. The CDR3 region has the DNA TGCAGTGCTAGATATCATGGAGGGTTCACTGAAGCTTTCTTT.

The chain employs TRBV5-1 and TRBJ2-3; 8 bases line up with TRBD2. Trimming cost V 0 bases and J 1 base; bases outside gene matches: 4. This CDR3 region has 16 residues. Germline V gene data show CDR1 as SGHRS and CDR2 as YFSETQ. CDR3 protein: CASSLAISGGTDTQYF. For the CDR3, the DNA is TGCGCCAGCAGCTTGGCAATTAGCGGGGGCACAGATACGCAGTATTTT.

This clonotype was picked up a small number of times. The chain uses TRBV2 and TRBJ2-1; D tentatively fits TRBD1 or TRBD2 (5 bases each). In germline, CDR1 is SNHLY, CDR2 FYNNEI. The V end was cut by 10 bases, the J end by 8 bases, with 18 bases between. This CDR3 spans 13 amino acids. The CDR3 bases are TGTGCCAACTCTGGGACGGCCCTCCATGAGCAGTTCTTC. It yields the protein CANSGTALHEQFF.

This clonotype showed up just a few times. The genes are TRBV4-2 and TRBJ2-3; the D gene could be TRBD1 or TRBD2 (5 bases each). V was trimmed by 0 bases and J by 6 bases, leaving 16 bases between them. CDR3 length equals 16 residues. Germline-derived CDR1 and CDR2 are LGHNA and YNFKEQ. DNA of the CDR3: TGTGCCAGCAGCCAAGATCCGAGCAGGGAGACGGATACGCAGTATTTT. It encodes CASSQDPSRETDTQYF.

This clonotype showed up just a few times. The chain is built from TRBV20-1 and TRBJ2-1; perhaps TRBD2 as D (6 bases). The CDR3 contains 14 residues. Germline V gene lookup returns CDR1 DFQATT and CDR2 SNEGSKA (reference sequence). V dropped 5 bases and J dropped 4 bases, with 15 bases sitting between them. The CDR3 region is CSAVAVIRYNEQFF. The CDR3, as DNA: TGCAGTGCTGTAGCGGTTATTAGGTACAATGAGCAGTTCTTC.

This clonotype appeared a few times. The CDR3 coding sequence is TGTGCCAGCAGCTTGGAGGGGCAGGCAGATACGCAGTATTTT. This encodes CASSLEGQADTQYF. The chain is built from TRBV7-9 and TRBJ2-3, with a weak D call TRBD2 (6 bases). Per germline, CDR1 SEHNR and CDR2 FQNEAQ (reference sequence). V lost 3 bases to trimming and J lost 4 bases, with 11 bases between them. The CDR3 contains 14 residues.

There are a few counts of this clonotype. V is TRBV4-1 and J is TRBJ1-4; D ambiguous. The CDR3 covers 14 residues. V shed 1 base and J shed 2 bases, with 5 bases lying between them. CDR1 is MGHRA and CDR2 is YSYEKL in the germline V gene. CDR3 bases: TGCGCCAGCAGCCAAGGTCGCACTAATGAAAAACTGTTTTTT. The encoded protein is CASSQGRTNEKLFF.

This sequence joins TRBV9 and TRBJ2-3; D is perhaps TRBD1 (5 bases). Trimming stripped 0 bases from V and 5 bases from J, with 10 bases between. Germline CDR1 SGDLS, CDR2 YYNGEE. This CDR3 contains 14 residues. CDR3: CASSVDLGLDTQYF. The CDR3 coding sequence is TGTGCCAGCAGCGTAGATTTGGGGCTAGATACGCAGTATTTT.

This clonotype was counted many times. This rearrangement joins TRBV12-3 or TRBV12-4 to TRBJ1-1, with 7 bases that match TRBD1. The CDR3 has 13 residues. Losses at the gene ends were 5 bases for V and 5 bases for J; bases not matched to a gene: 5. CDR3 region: CASSTTGFTEAFF. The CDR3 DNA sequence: TGTGCCAGCAGTACGACAGGGTTTACTGAAGCTTTCTTT.

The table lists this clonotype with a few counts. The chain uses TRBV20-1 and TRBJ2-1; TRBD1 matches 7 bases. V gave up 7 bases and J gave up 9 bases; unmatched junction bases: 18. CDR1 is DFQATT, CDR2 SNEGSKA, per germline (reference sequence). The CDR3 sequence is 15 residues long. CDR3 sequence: CSVSSRDSFWGEQFF. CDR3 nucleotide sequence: TGCAGTGTCTCAAGTAGGGACAGTTTTTGGGGTGAGCAGTTCTTC.

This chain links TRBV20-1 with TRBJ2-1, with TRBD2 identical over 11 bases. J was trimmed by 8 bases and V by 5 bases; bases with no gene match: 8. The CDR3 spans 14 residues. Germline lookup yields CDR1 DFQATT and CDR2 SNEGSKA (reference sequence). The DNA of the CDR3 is TGCAGTGCTCCTCTAGCGGGGGGCGGGGATGAGCAGTTCTTC. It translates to CSAPLAGGGDEQFF.

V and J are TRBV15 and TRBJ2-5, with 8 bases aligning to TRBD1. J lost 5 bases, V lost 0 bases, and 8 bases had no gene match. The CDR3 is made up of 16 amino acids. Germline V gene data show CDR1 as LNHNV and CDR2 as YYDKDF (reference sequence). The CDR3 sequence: CATSRDRPQGAETQYF. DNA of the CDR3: TGTGCCACCAGCAGAGATAGACCCCAGGGGGCCGAGACCCAGTACTTC. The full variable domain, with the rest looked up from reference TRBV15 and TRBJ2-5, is DAMVIQNPRYQVTQFGKPVTLSCSQTLNHNVMYWYQQKSSQAPKLLFHYYDKDFNNEADTPDNFQSRRPNTSFCFLDIRSPGLGDTAMYLCATSRDRPQGAETQYFGPGTRLLVL.

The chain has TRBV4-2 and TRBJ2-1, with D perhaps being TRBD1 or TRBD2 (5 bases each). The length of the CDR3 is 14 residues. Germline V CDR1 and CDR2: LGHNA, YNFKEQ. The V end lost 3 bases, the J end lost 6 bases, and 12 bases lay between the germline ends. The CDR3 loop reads CASSQVLGVNEQFF. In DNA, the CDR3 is TGTGCCAGCAGCCAGGTACTAGGGGTCAATGAGCAGTTCTTC.

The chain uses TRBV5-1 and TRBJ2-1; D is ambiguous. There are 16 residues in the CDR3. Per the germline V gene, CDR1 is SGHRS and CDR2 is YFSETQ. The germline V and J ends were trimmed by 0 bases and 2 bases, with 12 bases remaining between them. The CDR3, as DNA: TGCGCCAGCAGCTTGGACCCCGGACGGCCCTACAATGAGCAGTTCTTC. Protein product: CASSLDPGRPYNEQFF.

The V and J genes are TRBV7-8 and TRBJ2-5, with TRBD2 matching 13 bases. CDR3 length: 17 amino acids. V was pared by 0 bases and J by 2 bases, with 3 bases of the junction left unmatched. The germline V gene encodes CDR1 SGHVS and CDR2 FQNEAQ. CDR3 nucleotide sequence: TGTGCCAGCAGCTTAGCGCTGGGACTAGCGGGACAAGAGACCCAGTACTTC. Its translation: CASSLALGLAGQETQYF. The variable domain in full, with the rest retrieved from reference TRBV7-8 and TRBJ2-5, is GAGVSQSPRYKVAKRGQDVALRCDPISGHVSLFWYQQALGQGPEFLTYFQNEAQLDKSGLPSDRFFAERPEGSVSTLKIQRTQQEDSAVYLCASSLALGLAGQETQYFGPGTRLLVL.